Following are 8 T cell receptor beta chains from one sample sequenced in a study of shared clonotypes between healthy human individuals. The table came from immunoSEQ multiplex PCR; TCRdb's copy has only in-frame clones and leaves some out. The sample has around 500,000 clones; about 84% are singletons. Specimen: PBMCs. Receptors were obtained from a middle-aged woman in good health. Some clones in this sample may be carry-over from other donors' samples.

Written as DNA, the CDR3 is TGTGCCAGCTCATATAGCGGGTTAGGCACCGGGGAGCTGTTTTTT. As protein: CASSYSGLGTGELFF. This sequence joins TRBV5-4 and TRBJ2-2; 7 bases fit TRBD2. The V and J ends lost 7 bases and 4 bases, in that order; junction bases with no gene match: 10. CDR1 and CDR2 from the germline V gene are SGHNT and YYREEE (reference sequence). The CDR3 loop spans 15 amino acids.

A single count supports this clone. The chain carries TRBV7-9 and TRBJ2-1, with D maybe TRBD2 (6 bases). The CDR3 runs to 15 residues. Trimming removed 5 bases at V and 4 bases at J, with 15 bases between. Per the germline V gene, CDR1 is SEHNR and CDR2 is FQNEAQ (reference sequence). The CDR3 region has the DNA TGTGCCAGCAGCGCCGGGGCTGGGGGGTACAATGAGCAGTTCTTC. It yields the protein CASSAGAGGYNEQFF.

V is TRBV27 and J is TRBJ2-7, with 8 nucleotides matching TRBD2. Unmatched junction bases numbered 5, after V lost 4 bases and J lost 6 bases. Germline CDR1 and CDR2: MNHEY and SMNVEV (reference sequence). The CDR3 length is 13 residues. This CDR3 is CASSWTSSAEQYF. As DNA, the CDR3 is TGTGCCAGCAGTTGGACTAGCTCGGCCGAGCAGTACTTC.

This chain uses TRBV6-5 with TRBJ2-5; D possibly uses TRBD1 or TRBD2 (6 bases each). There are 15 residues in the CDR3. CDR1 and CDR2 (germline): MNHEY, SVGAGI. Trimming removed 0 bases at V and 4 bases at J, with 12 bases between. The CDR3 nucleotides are TGTGCCAGCAGTTACTCCCAGGGGAGGCGAGAGACCCAGTACTTC. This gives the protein CASSYSQGRRETQYF.

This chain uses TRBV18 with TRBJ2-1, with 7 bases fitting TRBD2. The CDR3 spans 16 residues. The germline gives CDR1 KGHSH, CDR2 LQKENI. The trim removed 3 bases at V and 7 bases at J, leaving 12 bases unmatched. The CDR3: CASSPSDGGGQNEQFF. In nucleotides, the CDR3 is TGTGCCAGCTCACCGTCCGATGGGGGAGGGCAGAATGAGCAGTTCTTC.

For the CDR3, the DNA is TGTGCCTGGAGTGTGGGACCCTATAGCAATCAGCCCCAGCATTTT. Translation: CAWSVGPYSNQPQHF. J is TRBJ1-5 and V is TRBV30; D possibly corresponds to TRBD1 (5 bases). In germline, CDR1 is GTSNPN, CDR2 SVGIG (reference sequence). The length of the CDR3 is 15 residues. Trimming cost V 0 bases and J 0 bases, with 9 bases left between them.

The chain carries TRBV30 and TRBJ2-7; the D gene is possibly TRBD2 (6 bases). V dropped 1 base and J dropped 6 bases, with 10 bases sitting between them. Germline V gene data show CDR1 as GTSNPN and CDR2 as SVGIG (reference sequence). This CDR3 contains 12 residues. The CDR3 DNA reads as TGTGCCTGGAGTGGGGGGACTTCCGAGCAGTACTTC. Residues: CAWSGGTSEQYF.

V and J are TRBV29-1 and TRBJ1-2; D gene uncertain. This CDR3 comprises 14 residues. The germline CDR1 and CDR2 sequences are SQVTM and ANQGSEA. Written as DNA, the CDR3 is TGCAGTGTTCCAGAGGAGGGCAGGTCCTATGGCTACACCTTC. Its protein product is CSVPEEGRSYGYTF.